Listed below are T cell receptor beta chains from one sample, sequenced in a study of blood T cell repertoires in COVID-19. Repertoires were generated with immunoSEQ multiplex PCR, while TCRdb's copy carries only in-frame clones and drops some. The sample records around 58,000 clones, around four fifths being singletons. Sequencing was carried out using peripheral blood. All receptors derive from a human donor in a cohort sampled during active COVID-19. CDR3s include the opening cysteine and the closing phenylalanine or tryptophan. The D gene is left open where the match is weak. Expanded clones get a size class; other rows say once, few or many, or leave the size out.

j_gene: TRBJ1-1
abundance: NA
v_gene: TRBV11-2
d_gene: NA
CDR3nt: TGTGCCAGCAGCTTAGGCGGTACGGTAGTAAACACTGAAGCTTTCTTT
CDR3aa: CASSLGGTVVNTEAFF

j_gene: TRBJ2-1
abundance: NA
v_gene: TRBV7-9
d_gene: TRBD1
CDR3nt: TGTGCCAGCAGCTTAGTACAGGGGGCGCGGAATGAGCAGTTCTTC
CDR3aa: CASSLVQGARNEQFF

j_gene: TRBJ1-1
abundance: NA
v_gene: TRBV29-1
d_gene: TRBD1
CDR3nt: TGCAGCGTTGTACGTAGGGGGCGCACTGAAGCTTTCTTT
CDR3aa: CSVVRRGRTEAFF

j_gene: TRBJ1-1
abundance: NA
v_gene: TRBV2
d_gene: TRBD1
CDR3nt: TGTGCCAGCAGTGATGGGTCATATGGGACAGGGAGGCACACTGAAGCTTTCTTT
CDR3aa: CASSDGSYGTGRHTEAFF

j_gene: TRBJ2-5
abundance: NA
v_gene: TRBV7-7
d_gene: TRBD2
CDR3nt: TGTGCCAGCAGCTTAAACCAGCGGGGGGCCTCGGAGACCCAGTACTTC
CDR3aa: CASSLNQRGASETQYF

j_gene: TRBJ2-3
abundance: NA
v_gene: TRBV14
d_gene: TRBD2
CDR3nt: TGTGCCAGCAGCCAAGAGTCCCATCTAGCGGGGGCCTACACAGATACGCAGTATTTT
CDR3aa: CASSQESHLAGAYTDTQYF

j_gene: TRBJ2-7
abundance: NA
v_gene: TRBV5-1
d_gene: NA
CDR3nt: TGCGCCAGCAGCTCCACCCTAGCTCCCGAGCAGTACTTC
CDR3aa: CASSSTLAPEQYF

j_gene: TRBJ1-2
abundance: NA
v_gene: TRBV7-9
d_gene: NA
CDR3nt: TGTGCCAGCAGCTTAAGTAACTCCTATGGCTACACCTTC
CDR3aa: CASSLSNSYGYTF

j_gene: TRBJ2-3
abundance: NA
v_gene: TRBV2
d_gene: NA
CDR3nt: TGTGCCAGCAGTGAAGCGTCGCGAGCTACGCAGTATTTT
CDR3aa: CASSEASRATQYF

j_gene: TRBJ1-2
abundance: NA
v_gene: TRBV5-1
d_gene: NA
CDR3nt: TGCGCCAGCAGCCCCGACAGCCAGCCTAACTATGGCTACACCTTC
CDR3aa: CASSPDSQPNYGYTF

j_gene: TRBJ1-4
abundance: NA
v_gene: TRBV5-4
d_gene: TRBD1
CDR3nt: TGTGCCAGCAGCTTGGGGGGGACAGGGGGTGAAAAACTGTTTTTT
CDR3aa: CASSLGGTGGEKLFF

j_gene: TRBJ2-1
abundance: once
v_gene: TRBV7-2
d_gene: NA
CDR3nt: TGTGCCAGCAGCCCCGGGGGCGGGGGTCACAATGAGCAGTTCTTC
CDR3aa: CASSPGGGGHNEQFF

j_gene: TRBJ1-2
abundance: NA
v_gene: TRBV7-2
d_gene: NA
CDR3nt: TGTGCCAGCAGCGAGACAGGATACTCGGGCTACACCTTC
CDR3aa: CASSETGYSGYTF

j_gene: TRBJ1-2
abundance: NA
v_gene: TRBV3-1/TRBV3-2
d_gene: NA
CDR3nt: TGTGCCAGCAGCCAAGATGGGTCGGGGGGTGGCTACACCTTC
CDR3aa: CASSQDGSGGGYTF

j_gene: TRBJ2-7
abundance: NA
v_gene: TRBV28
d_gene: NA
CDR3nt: TGTGCCAGCAGTTTAAACAGGGCGGTCTCCTACGAGCAGTACTTC
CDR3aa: CASSLNRAVSYEQYF

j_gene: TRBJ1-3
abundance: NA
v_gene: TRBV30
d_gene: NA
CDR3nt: TGTGCCTGGGGGACTCACACCATATATTTT
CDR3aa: CAWGTHTIYF

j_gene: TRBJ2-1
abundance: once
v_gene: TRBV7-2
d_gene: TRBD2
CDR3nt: TGTGCCAGCAGCCTAAGACTAGCGGGGGGGCGCAATGAGCAGTTCTTC
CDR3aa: CASSLRLAGGRNEQFF

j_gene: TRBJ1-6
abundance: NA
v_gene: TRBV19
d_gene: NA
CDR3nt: TGTGCCAGTAGTATCGACGTCGGGGCACCCCTCCACTTT
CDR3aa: CASSIDVGAPLHF

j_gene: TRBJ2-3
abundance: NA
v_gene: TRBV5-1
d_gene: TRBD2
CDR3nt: TGCGCCAGCACCTCCGAGGTTAGCGGGGGGTCAGATACGCAGTATTTT
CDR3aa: CASTSEVSGGSDTQYF

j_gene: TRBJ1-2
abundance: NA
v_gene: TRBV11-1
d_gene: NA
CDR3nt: TGTGCCAGCAGCTTAGATCGGGGAACTGGATACACCTTC
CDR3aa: CASSLDRGTGYTF

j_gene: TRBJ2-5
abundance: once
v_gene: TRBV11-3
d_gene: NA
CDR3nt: TGTGCCAGCAGCGAAGGGGCGGTGGGCCTGGGGGAGACCCAGTACTTC
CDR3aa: CASSEGAVGLGETQYF

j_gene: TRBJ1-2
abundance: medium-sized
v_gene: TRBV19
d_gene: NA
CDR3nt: TGTGCCAGTAGCCCCCTGAACGGGGGAAGGAACTATGGCTACACCTTC
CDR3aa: CASSPLNGGRNYGYTF

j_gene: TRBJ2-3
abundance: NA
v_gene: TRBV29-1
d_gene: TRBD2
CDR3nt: TGCAGCGTTAGCGGGACTTCCGTTAGCACAGATACGCAGTATTTT
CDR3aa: CSVSGTSVSTDTQYF

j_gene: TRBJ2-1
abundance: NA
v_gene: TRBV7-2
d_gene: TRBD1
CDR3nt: TGTGCCAGCGGAAAAGGGGGCGTCTTTACCTACAATGAGCAGTTCTTC
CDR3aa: CASGKGGVFTYNEQFF

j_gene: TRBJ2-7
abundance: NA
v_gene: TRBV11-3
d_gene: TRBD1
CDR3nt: TGTGCCAGCAGCTCCGGGACAGGGGGGTTCGAGCAGTACTTC
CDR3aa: CASSSGTGGFEQYF

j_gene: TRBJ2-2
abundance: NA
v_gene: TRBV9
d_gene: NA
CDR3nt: TGTGCCAGCAGCGTAAGTTGGGGGCCGCCGAACACCGGGGAGCTGTTTTTT
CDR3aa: CASSVSWGPPNTGELFF

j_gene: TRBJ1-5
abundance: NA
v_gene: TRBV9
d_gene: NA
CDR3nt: TGTGCCAGCAGCGTAGGGGCTGGTACCCTCAATCAGCCCCAGCATTTT
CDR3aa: CASSVGAGTLNQPQHF

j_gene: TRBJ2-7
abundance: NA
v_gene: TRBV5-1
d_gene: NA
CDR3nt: TGCGCCAGCAGCTTGGCTGGGACAAAAGAGTACGAGCAGTACTTC
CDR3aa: CASSLAGTKEYEQYF

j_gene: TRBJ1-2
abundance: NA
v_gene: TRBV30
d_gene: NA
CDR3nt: TGTGCCTGGAGATGGGGGGGCAATGGCTACACCTTC
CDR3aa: CAWRWGGNGYTF

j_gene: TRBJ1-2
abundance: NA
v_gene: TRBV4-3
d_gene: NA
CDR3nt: TGCGCCAGCAGCCAAGTAGGGGTTAACTATGGCTACACCTTC
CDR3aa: CASSQVGVNYGYTF

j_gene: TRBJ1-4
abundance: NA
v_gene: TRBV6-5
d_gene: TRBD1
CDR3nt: TGTGCCAGCATCCCGGGACAGGGCAATGAAAAACTGTTTTTT
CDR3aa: CASIPGQGNEKLFF

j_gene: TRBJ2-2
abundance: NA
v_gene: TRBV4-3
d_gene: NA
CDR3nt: TGCGCCAGCAGCCAAGATCTGAAAGGGAGCGGGGAGCTGTTTTTT
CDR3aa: CASSQDLKGSGELFF

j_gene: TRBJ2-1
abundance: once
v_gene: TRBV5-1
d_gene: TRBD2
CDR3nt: TGCGCCAGCAGCTCTAGCGGGGGGGCCCAGAGCTCCTACAATGAGCAGTTCTTC
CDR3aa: CASSSSGGAQSSYNEQFF

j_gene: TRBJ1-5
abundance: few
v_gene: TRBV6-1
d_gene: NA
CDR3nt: TGTGCCAGCAGTGAAGCGGAAAGGGGGTTTCAGCCCCAGCATTTT
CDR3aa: CASSEAERGFQPQHF

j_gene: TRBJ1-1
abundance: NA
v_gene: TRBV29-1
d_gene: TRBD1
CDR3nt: TGCAGCGTCCAGACAGGGGGCCGGGGCACTGAAGCTTTCTTT
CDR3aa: CSVQTGGRGTEAFF

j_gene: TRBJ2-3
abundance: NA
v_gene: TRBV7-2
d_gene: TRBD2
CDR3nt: TGTGCCAGCAGCTTGGGGACTAGCGGGGGGAATACGCAGTATTTT
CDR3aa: CASSLGTSGGNTQYF

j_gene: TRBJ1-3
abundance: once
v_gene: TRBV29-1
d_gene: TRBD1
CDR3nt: TGCAGCGCTGGGACAGAAGAAACTGGAAACACCATATATTTT
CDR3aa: CSAGTEETGNTIYF

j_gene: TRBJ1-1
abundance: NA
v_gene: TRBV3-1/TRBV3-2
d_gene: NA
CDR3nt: TGTGCCAGCAGCCAACTACAGGGAAACACTGAAGCTTTCTTT
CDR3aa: CASSQLQGNTEAFF

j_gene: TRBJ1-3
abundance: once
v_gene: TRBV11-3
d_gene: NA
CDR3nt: TGTGCCAGCAGCCAGGACTCTGGAAACACCATATATTTT
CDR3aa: CASSQDSGNTIYF

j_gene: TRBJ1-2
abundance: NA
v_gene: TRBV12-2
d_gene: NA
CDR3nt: TGTGCAAGTCGCTTTGGTATGGGGCGCAACTATGGCTACACCTTC
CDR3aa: CASRFGMGRNYGYTF

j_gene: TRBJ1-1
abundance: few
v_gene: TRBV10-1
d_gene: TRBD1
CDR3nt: TGCGCCAGCAGTAACCGTCGTGCAGGGGGCGCGGGGATGACTGAAGCTTTCTTT
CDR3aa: CASSNRRAGGAGMTEAFF

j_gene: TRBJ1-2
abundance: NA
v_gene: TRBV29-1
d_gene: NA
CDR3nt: TGCAGCGCGATGAGGGGGAGAGGGAGAGACTATGGCTACACCTTC
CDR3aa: CSAMRGRGRDYGYTF

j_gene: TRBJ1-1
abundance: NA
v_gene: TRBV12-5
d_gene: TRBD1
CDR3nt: TGTGCTAGTGGACTGGGACAGATGAACACTCACGCTTTCTTT
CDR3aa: CASGLGQMNTHAFF

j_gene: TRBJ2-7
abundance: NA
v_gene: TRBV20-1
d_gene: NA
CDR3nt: TGCAGTGCTAGTTCTGCGGGGTGGTACGAGCAGTACTTC
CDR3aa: CSASSAGWYEQYF

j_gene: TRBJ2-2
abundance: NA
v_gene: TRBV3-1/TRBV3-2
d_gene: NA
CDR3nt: TGTGCCAGCAGCCAAGATCGGGGGGAGCTGTTTTTT
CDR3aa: CASSQDRGELFF

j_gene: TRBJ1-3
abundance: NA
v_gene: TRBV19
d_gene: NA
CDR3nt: TGTGCCAGTAGTGATCGTTCCGGGAGCACCATATATTTT
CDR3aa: CASSDRSGSTIYF

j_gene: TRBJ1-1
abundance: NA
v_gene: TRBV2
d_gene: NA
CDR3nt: TGTGCCAGCAGTGAGGGCAGGATGAACACTGAAGCTTTCTTT
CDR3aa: CASSEGRMNTEAFF